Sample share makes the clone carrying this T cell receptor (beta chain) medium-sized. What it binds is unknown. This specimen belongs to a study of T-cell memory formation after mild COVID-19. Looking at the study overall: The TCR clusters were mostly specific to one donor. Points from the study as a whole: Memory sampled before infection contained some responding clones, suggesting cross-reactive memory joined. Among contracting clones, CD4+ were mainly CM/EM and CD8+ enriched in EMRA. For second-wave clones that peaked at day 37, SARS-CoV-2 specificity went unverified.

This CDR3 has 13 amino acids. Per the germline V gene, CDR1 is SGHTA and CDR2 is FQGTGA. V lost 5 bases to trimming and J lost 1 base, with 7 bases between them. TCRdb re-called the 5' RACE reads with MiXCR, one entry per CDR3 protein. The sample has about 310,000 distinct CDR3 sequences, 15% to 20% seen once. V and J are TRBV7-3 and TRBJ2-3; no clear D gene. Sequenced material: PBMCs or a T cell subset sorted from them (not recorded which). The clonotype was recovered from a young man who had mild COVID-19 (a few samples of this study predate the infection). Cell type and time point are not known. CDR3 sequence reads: CASSLYGTDTQYF. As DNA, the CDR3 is TGTGCCAGCAGCCTCTATGGCACAGATACGCAGTATTTT.